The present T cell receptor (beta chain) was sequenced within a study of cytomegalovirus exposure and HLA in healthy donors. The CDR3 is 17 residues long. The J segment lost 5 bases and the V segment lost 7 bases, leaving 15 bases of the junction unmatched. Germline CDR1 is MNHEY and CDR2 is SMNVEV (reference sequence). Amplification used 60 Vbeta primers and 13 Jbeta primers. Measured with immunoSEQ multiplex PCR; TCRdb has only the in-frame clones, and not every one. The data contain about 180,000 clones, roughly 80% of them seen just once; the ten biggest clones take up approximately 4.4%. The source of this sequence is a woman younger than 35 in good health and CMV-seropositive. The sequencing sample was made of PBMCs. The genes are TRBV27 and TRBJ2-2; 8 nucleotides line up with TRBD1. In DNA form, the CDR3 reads TGTGCCAGCACCCTAGCTAGGACAGGGCTCGGGACCGGGGAGCTGTTTTTT. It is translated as CASTLARTGLGTGELFF.